This TCR beta chain was recovered during a study of blood T cell repertoires in COVID-19. The CDR3 spans 13 residues. V was clipped by 4 bases and J by 1 base, with 7 bases between them. The germline gives CDR1 SGHTA, CDR2 FQGNSA. Data came from immunoSEQ multiplex PCR; TCRdb stores just in-frame clones and leaves some out. This sample yields some 200,000 clones, of which over 75% are seen a single time; approximately 26% belongs to the top ten. This rearrangement joins TRBV7-2 to TRBJ1-1; D is unresolved. Sequenced: peripheral blood. This receptor was taken from a woman aged 70 to 79 with acute or convalescent COVID-19. DNA for the CDR3: TGTGCCAGCAGCTCCGGGGAGAACACTGAAGCTTTCTTT. It specifies CASSSGENTEAFF. The full variable domain, rest sourced from reference TRBV7-2 and TRBJ1-1, is GAGVSQSPSNKVTEKGKDVELRCDPISGHTALYWYRQSLGQGLEFLIYFQGNSAPDKSGLPSDRFSAERTGGSVSTLTIQRTQQEDSAVYLCASSSGENTEAFFGQGTRLTVV.